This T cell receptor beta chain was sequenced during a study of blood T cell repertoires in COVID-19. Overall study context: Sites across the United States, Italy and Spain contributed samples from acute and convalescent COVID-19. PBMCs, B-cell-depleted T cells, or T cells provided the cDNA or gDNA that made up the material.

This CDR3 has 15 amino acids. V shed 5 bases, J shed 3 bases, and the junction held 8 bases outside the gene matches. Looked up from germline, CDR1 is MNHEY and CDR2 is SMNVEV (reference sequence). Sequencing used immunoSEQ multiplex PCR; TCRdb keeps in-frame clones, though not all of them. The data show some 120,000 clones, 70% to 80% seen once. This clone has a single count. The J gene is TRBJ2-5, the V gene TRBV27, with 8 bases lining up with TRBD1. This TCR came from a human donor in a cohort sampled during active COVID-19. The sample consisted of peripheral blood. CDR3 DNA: TGTGCCAGCAGTATACGGACAGGGAAGGAAGAGACCCAGTACTTC. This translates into CASSIRTGKEETQYF.